The next 32 T cell receptor beta chains were all read from a single sample in a study of T-cell reconstitution after alpha-beta-depleted transplantation in children. The TCRbeta library incorporated unique molecular identifiers. TCRdb itself ran the PCR reads through MiXCR, one entry per CDR3 protein. The data show nearly 350,000 distinct CDR3 sequences, around 15% seen once. The source material was PBMCs, mostly from graft donor cells, sampled 360 days after TCRalphabeta/CD19-depleted stem cell transplant. These receptors were obtained from a male patient between 2 and 15 years old who had a stem cell transplant for acute lymphoblastic leukemia, so the T cells may come from the graft donor.

This clonotype was found a few times. The rearrangement joins TRBV29-1 to TRBJ1-4; tentatively, D is TRBD1 (6 bases). CDR3 length: 14 amino acids. Looked up from germline, CDR1 is SQVTM and CDR2 is ANQGSEA. Trimming cost V 4 bases and J 3 bases, with 12 bases left between them. The CDR3 spells CSVGGGRANEKLFF. As DNA, the CDR3 is TGCAGCGTTGGTGGGGGCCGGGCTAATGAAAAACTGTTTTTT.

The rearrangement links TRBV28 to TRBJ1-5, with 7 positions matching TRBD1. V shed 2 bases, J shed 2 bases, and the junction held 3 bases outside the gene matches. The CDR3 is made up of 15 amino acids. CDR1 is MDHEN and CDR2 is SYDVKM in the germline V gene. Here the CDR3 reads CASSLVTGGNQPQHF. CDR3 nucleotide sequence: TGTGCCAGCAGTTTAGTAACAGGGGGCAATCAGCCCCAGCATTTT.

There are many counts of this clonotype. The chain joins TRBV7-2 to TRBJ2-7, with 8 nucleotides matching TRBD2. Per the germline V gene, CDR1 is SGHTA and CDR2 is FQGNSA. The CDR3 extends over 15 amino acids. The V and J ends lost 6 bases and 7 bases, in that order; junction bases with no gene match: 14. The CDR3 sequence: CASSYFVGGRREQYF. In DNA form, the CDR3 reads TGTGCCAGCAGTTACTTCGTTGGCGGGAGGAGGGAGCAGTACTTC.

The sample holds many counts of this clonotype. This chain joins TRBV20-1 and TRBJ2-1; D ambiguous. The CDR3 is 13 amino acids. The V gene lost 2 bases and the J gene lost 2 bases, with 7 bases spanning the gap. The V gene's germline CDR1 is DFQATT and CDR2 SNEGSKA (reference sequence). The CDR3 loop reads CSARWTAYNEQFF. Written as DNA, the CDR3 is TGCAGTGCTAGATGGACCGCCTACAATGAGCAGTTCTTC.

The chain combines TRBV4-3 with TRBJ2-5; D unclear. The germline V gene encodes CDR1 LGHNA and CDR2 YSLEER. This CDR3 contains 13 residues. The V gene lost 3 bases and the J gene lost 1 base, with 6 bases spanning the gap. The CDR3 region is CASSQTFQETQYF. The CDR3, as DNA: TGCGCCAGCAGCCAGACATTCCAAGAGACCCAGTACTTC.

A few counts support this clonotype. CDR3 in DNA: TGTGCCACCAGCAACAGGGTGGGCACAGATACGCAGTATTTT. It translates to CATSNRVGTDTQYF. The chain uses TRBV15 and TRBJ2-3, with a possible D match to TRBD1 (6 bases). V lost 4 bases and J lost 1, with 9 bases in between. CDR3 size: 14 residues. The germline V gene has CDR1 LNHNV and CDR2 YYDKDF (reference sequence).

The rearrangement uses TRBV6-5 and TRBJ2-1, with 8 bases aligning to TRBD2. The CDR3 spans 18 residues. With 0 bases clipped from V and 10 bases from J, the junction kept 17 bases outside the gene matches. Germline V gene sequence: CDR1 MNHEY, CDR2 SVGAGI. CDR3 sequence (DNA): TGTGCCAGCAGTTACTCCTCTCGGCTAGCGGGCACGGGAGGGGAGCAGTTCTTC. It codes for CASSYSSRLAGTGGEQFF.

This clonotype occurred a few times. The CDR3 region is CASIRDRELKETQYF. For the CDR3, the DNA is TGTGCCAGCATTCGGGACAGGGAACTGAAAGAGACCCAGTACTTC. V and J are TRBV2 and TRBJ2-5, with 9 bases aligning to TRBD1. V lost 7 bases to trimming and J lost 3 bases; unmatched junction nucleotides: 9. Per germline, CDR1 SNHLY and CDR2 FYNNEI. This CDR3 comprises 15 residues.

The chain uses TRBV12-3 or TRBV12-4 and TRBJ1-1; 7 bases map to TRBD1. Germline trimming cut 2 bases from V and 1 base from J; bases unmatched to any gene: 7. This CDR3 is built from 16 residues. The CDR3 nucleotides are TGTGCCAGCAGTTTAAGACAGGGCAGATCGAACACTGAAGCTTTCTTT. Protein product: CASSLRQGRSNTEAFF.

The V gene is TRBV7-2, the J gene TRBJ2-7; D uncertain. Trimming stripped 5 bases from V and 5 bases from J, with 10 bases between. Germline CDR1 reads SGHTA; CDR2 reads FQGNSA. The CDR3 contains 12 residues. The CDR3 bases are TGTGCCAGCAGCCGACCTACTAACGAGCAGTACTTC. Protein: CASSRPTNEQYF.

The chain recombines TRBV11-3 with TRBJ2-3, with TRBD1 as a possible D gene (7 bases). The V gene's germline CDR1 is SGHNT and CDR2 YENEEA. This CDR3 has 17 amino acids. V lost 3 bases, J lost 0 bases, and 16 bases lay in between. This chain's CDR3 is CASSFPGATGSTDTQYF. For the CDR3, the DNA is TGTGCCAGCAGCTTCCCGGGAGCGACAGGGAGCACAGATACGCAGTATTTT. Based on the CDR3 plus reference TRBV11-3 and TRBJ2-3, the full variable domain is EAGVVQSPRYKIIEKKQPVAFWCNPISGHNTLYWYLQNLGQGPELLIRYENEEAVDDSQLPKDRFSAERLKGVDSTLKIQPAELGDSAVYLCASSFPGATGSTDTQYFGPGTRLTVL.

This clonotype came up a few times. The chain links TRBV28 to TRBJ2-1, with 9 bases fitting TRBD2. Trimming removed 1 base from V and 4 bases from J; junction bases left unmatched: 14. CDR1 is MDHEN and CDR2 is SYDVKM in the germline V gene. CDR3 length: 19 residues. The CDR3 loop is CASSLYPGASGKGYNEQFF. Written as DNA, the CDR3 is TGTGCCAGCAGTTTATATCCGGGGGCTAGCGGGAAAGGGTACAATGAGCAGTTCTTC.

V gene TRBV27 combines with J gene TRBJ2-1, with 7 bases aligning to TRBD2. The CDR3 spans 15 residues. Trimming took 2 bases from V and 5 from J; bases not matched to a gene: 6. Germline assignment: CDR1 MNHEY and CDR2 SMNVEV (reference sequence). The CDR3 is CASSLRAGTHNEQFF. In DNA form, the CDR3 reads TGTGCCAGCAGTTTACGAGCGGGAACACACAATGAGCAGTTCTTC.

The chain combines TRBV9 with TRBJ1-2; no clear D. Trimming pared 0 bases from V and 6 bases from J, leaving 9 bases between. Germline CDR1 is SGDLS and CDR2 is YYNGEE. The CDR3 loop spans 13 amino acids. The CDR3 protein is CASSVDVEHGYTF. The CDR3, as DNA: TGTGCCAGCAGCGTAGATGTAGAACATGGCTACACCTTC.

V is TRBV3-1 and J is TRBJ2-7, with unresolved D. The CDR3 runs 11 residues. Germline V gives CDR1 LGHDT, CDR2 YNNKEL (reference sequence). Trimming stripped 6 bases from V and 6 bases from J, with 9 bases between. The chain's CDR3 is CASSSLSEQYF. In nucleotides, the CDR3 is TGTGCCAGCAGTTCGTTGTCCGAGCAGTACTTC.

This clonotype showed up just once. CDR3 bases: TGTGCCAGCAGTGTCGCGGGGGGCAGGGAGACCCAGTACTTC. Translation: CASSVAGGRETQYF. The chain carries TRBV12-3 or TRBV12-4 and TRBJ2-5, with 8 bases matching TRBD2. The ends lost 5 bases at V and 5 bases at J; junction bases unmatched: 7. The CDR3 sequence is 14 residues long.

This clonotype occurred many times. The V gene is TRBV28, the J gene TRBJ2-5, with a possible D match to TRBD2 (5 bases). Germline loops: CDR1 MDHEN, CDR2 SYDVKM. Trimming cost V 8 bases and J 4 bases, with 14 bases left between them. This CDR3 has 13 amino acids. DNA for the CDR3: TGTGCCAGCCTTCGAGGAGGAGGAGAGACCCAGTACTTC. Translated, it gives CASLRGGGETQYF.

This clonotype came up a few times. The rearrangement links TRBV27 to TRBJ2-5; D not certain. This CDR3 contains 12 residues. Trimming cost V 5 bases and J 5 bases, with 9 bases left between them. Germline V gene sequence: CDR1 MNHEY, CDR2 SMNVEV (reference sequence). The CDR3 region has the DNA TGTGCCAGCAGTGGTGCGGTGGAGACCCAGTACTTC. Protein product: CASSGAVETQYF.

This chain connects TRBV6-2 or TRBV6-3 to TRBJ2-2; TRBD1 matches 7 bases. V lost 7 bases to trimming and J lost 6 bases; unmatched junction nucleotides: 5. Germline CDR1 is MNHEY and CDR2 is SVGEGT. The CDR3 has 13 residues. The CDR3 nucleotides are TGTGCCAGCAAAATAACAGGGGCCGGGGAGCTGTTTTTT. Its protein product is CASKITGAGELFF.

This chain joins TRBV7-8 and TRBJ1-1; D may be TRBD1 (6 bases). The CDR3 covers 14 residues. CDR1 is SGHVS, CDR2 FQNEAQ, per germline. V lost 5 bases and J 1 base, leaving 11 bases between the germline ends. The CDR3 region is CASSPDRRNTEAFF. In DNA, the CDR3 is TGTGCCAGCAGCCCGGACAGAAGGAACACTGAAGCTTTCTTT.

Here the CDR3 DNA reads TGTGCCAGCAGCCCCTTAGCGCGCCCGTACAATGAGCAGTTCTTC. Residues: CASSPLARPYNEQFF. V and J are TRBV14 and TRBJ2-1; D is possibly TRBD2 (5 bases). The V gene's germline CDR1 is SGHDN and CDR2 FVKESK. The CDR3 spans 15 residues. With 4 bases removed from V and 4 bases from J, the gap between germline ends came to 14 bases.

This clonotype was picked up many times. This chain joins TRBV7-9 and TRBJ2-1; D ambiguous. Trimming stripped 3 bases from V and 7 bases from J, with 13 bases between. There are 14 residues in the CDR3. Per germline, CDR1 SEHNR and CDR2 FQNEAQ (reference sequence). The CDR3 loop reads CASSFYKGMNEQFF. Here the CDR3 DNA reads TGTGCCAGCAGCTTCTACAAGGGAATGAATGAGCAGTTCTTC.

V usage is TRBV27 and J usage is TRBJ2-3, with D maybe TRBD2 (5 bases). V was pared by 5 bases and J by 2 bases, with 20 bases between. The CDR3 has 17 residues. Per the germline V gene, CDR1 is MNHEY and CDR2 is SMNVEV (reference sequence). The CDR3: CASSPNYWERATDTQYF. The CDR3 DNA is TGTGCCAGCAGTCCCAATTATTGGGAGAGGGCCACAGATACGCAGTATTTT.

The gene calls are TRBV5-1 and TRBJ1-4; D unclear. V dropped 0 bases and J dropped 0 bases, with 3 bases sitting between them. This CDR3 is built from 14 residues. Germline V gene data show CDR1 as SGHRS and CDR2 as YFSETQ. The CDR3 nucleotides are TGCGCCAGCAGCTTGGGGACAACTAATGAAAAACTGTTTTTT. This encodes CASSLGTTNEKLFF.

This clonotype was seen a handful of times. V gene TRBV9 combines with J gene TRBJ2-3; 13 positions match TRBD2. Germline lookup yields CDR1 SGDLS and CDR2 YYNGEE. The ends lost 4 bases at V and 3 bases at J; junction bases unmatched: 5. CDR3 length: 16 residues. CDR3 DNA sequence: TGTGCCAGCAGCCCGGGGACTAGCGGGACTACAGATACGCAGTATTTT. It yields the protein CASSPGTSGTTDTQYF.

Regarding this clonotype: A junction end diverges from the germline sequence, so it may reflect a read error. The chain carries TRBV5-1 and TRBJ2-6, with D unclear. The V gene's germline CDR1 is SGHRS and CDR2 YFSETQ. CDR3 length equals 15 residues. Written as DNA, the CDR3 is TGCGCCAGCAGCTTGGGGCTCTCTGAGGCCAACGTCCTGACTTTC. Translation: CASSLGLSEANVLTF.

The chain combines TRBV5-1 with TRBJ2-7; D ambiguous. The V gene lost 7 bases and the J gene lost 1 base, with 15 bases spanning the gap. CDR1 is SGHRS and CDR2 is YFSETQ in the germline V gene. CDR3 size: 14 residues. The CDR3 coding sequence is TGCGCCAGCCGACTTCAGACACGATCCTACGAGCAGTACTTC. It specifies CASRLQTRSYEQYF.

This clonotype was observed a few times. This chain connects TRBV12-3 or TRBV12-4 to TRBJ2-7; D is perhaps TRBD1 (6 bases). The V gene lost 6 bases and the J gene lost 3 bases, with 15 bases spanning the gap. The CDR3 spans 14 residues. The chain's CDR3 is CASSGQFPYYEQYF. The DNA for the CDR3 is TGTGCCAGCAGCGGACAGTTCCCCTACTACGAGCAGTACTTC.

This clonotype was detected a few times. The junction shows a germline mismatch at one end, possibly a read error. The J gene is TRBJ2-7, the V gene TRBV12-3 or TRBV12-4; 8 positions match TRBD1. The CDR3 covers 11 residues. CDR3 amino acids: CASSPGTGSHF. Here the CDR3 DNA reads TGTGCCAGCAGCCCCGGGACAGGAAGCCACTTC.

CDR3 DNA: TGTGCCAGCAGTAAGAGGGGCGACGAGCAGTACTTC. It translates to CASSKRGDEQYF. V usage is TRBV6-1 and J usage is TRBJ2-7; either TRBD1 or TRBD2 may supply D (5 bases each). Germline CDR1 reads MNHNS; CDR2 reads SASEGT. This CDR3 has 12 amino acids. Trimming removed 5 bases at V and 5 bases at J, with 10 bases between.

The chain couples TRBV28 to TRBJ1-1; D is unresolved. Trimming pared 2 bases from V and 5 bases from J, leaving 12 bases between. CDR1 and CDR2 (germline): MDHEN, SYDVKM. The CDR3 sequence is 14 residues long. CDR3 in DNA: TGTGCCAGCAGTTTACGCCCGACGGGTACTGAAGCTTTCTTT. Amino acid sequence: CASSLRPTGTEAFF.

This clonotype appeared a single time. The genes are TRBV5-1 and TRBJ2-1, with D possibly being TRBD2 (6 bases). Germline V gene sequence: CDR1 SGHRS, CDR2 YFSETQ. The length of the CDR3 is 15 residues. Trimming left V 0 bases short and J 4 bases short, with 11 bases between. The CDR3 loop reads CASSLVAALYNEQFF. The DNA for the CDR3 is TGCGCCAGCAGCTTGGTAGCGGCTTTATACAATGAGCAGTTCTTC.